The clone carrying this T cell receptor (beta chain) was observed a handful of times. The entry originates in a study of cytomegalovirus exposure and HLA in healthy donors. Study-wide context: About 85 million unique TCRs from HLA-typed donors were held in an early release of data.

The V segment lost 9 bases and the J segment 7 bases; nucleotides outside the gene matches: 5. CDR3 length equals 11 residues. Germline lookup yields CDR1 MNHNY and CDR2 SVGAGI (reference sequence). PCR primers comprised 60 Vbeta and 13 Jbeta primers. TCRdb's copy holds only in-frame clones and misses some; the assay was immunoSEQ multiplex PCR. The top ten clones hold approximately 2.5% of a sample with about 130,000 clones, 80% to 90% of them seen once. The rearrangement uses TRBV6-6 and TRBJ1-2; 7 positions agree with TRBD1. The receptor was isolated from a man aged 45-65 years in good health and CMV-seronegative. Material for sequencing was PBMCs. CDR3 in amino acids: CASRQGGGYTF. CDR3 coding DNA: TGTGCCAGTAGACAGGGAGGTGGCTACACCTTC.